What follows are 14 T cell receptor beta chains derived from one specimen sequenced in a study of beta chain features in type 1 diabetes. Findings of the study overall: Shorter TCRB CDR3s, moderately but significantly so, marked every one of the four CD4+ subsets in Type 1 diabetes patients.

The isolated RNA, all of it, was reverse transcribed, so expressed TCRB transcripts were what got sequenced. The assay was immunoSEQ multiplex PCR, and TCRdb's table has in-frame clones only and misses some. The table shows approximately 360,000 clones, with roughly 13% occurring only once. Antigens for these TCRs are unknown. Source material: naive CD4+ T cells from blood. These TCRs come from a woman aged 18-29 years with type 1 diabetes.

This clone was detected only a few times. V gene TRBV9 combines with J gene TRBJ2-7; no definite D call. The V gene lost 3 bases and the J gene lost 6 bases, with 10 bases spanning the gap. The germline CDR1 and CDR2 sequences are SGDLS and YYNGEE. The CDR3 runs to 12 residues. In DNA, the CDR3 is TGTGCCAGCAGCGGCGGAACCAGCGAGCAGTACTTC. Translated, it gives CASSGGTSEQYF.

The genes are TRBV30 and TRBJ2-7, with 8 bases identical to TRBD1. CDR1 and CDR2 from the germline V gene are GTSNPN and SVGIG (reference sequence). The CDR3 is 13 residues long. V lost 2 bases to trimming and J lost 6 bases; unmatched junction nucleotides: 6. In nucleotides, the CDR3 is TGTGCCTGGAGTCAGAACACAGGGGGCGAGCAGTACTTC. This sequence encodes CAWSQNTGGEQYF.

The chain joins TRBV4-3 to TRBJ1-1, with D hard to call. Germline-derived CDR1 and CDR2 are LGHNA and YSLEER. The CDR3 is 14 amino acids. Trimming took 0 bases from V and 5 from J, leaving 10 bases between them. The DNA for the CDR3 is TGCGCCAGCAGCCAAGAGGCGGCAGCGACTGAAGCTTTCTTT. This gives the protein CASSQEAAATEAFF.

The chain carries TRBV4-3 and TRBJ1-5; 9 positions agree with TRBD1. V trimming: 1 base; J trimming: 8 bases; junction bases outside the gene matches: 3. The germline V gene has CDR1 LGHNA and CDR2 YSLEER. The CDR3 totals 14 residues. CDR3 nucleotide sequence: TGCGCCAGCAGCCAAGGACAGGGGGGTGAGCCCCAGCATTTT. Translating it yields CASSQGQGGEPQHF.

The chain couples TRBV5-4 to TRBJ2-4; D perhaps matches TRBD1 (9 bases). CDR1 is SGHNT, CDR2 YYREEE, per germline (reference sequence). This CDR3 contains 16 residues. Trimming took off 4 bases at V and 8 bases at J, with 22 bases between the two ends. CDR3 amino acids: CASSTDRGRRGDIQYF. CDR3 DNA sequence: TGTGCCAGCAGCACGGACAGGGGCCGGCGGGGGGACATTCAGTACTTC.

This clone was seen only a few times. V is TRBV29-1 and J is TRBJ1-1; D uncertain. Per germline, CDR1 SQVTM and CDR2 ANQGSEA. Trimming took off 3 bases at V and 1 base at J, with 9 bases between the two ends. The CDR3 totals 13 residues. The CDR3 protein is CSVEGFKNTEAFF. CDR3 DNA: TGCAGCGTTGAGGGCTTTAAGAACACTGAAGCTTTCTTT.

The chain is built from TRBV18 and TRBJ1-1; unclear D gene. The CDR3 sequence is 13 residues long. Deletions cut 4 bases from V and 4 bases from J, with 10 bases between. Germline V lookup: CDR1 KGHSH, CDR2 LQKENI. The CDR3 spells CASSLGTSTEAFF. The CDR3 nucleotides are TGTGCCAGCTCACTGGGCACCAGCACTGAAGCTTTCTTT.

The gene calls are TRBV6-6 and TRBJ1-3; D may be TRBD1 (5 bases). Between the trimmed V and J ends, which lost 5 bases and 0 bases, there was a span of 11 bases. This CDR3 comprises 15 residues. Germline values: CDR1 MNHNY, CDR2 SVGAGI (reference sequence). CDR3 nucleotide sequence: TGTGCCAGCAGTACCGACAGATACTCTGGAAACACCATATATTTT. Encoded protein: CASSTDRYSGNTIYF.

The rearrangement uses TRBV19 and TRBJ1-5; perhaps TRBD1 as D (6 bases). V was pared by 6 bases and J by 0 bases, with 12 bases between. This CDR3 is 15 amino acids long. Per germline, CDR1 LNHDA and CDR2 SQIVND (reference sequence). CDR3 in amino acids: CASRVTGFSNQPQHF. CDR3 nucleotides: TGTGCCAGTAGAGTTACAGGGTTTAGCAATCAGCCCCAGCATTTT.

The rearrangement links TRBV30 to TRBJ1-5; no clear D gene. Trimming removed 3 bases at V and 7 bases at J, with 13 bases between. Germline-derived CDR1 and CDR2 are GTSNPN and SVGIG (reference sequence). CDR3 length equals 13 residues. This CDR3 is CAWSGLDYQPQHF. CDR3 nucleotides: TGTGCCTGGAGCGGACTGGATTACCAGCCCCAGCATTTT.

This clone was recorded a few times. The CDR3 reads CASSSTSGRSGEQYF. The DNA of the CDR3 is TGTGCCAGCAGCTCTACTAGCGGGAGATCAGGCGAGCAGTACTTC. The chain couples TRBV9 to TRBJ2-7, with 11 bases lining up with TRBD2. V was clipped by 4 bases and J by 6 bases; unmatched bases: 9. In germline, CDR1 is SGDLS, CDR2 YYNGEE. This CDR3 region has 15 residues.

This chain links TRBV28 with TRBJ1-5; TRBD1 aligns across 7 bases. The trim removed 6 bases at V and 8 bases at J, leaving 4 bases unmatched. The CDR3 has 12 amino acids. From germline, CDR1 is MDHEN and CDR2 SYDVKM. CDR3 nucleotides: TGTGCCAGCAGGACCCAGGGGGAGCCCCAGCATTTT. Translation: CASRTQGEPQHF. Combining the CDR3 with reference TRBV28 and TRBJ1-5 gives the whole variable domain DVKVTQSSRYLVKRTGEKVFLECVQDMDHENMFWYRQDPGLGLRLIYFSYDVKMKEKGDIPEGYSVSREKKERFSLILESASTNQTSMYLCASRTQGEPQHFGDGTRLSIL.

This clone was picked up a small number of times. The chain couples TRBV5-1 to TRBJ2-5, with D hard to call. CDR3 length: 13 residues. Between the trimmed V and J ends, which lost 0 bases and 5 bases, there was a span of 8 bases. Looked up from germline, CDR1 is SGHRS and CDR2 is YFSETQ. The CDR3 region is CASSLDLSETQYF. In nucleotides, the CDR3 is TGCGCCAGCAGCTTGGATCTCTCGGAGACCCAGTACTTC.

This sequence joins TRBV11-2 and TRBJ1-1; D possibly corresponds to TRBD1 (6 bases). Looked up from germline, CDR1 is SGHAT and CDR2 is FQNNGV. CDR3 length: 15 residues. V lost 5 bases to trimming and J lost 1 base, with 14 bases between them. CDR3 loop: CASSAIGTPNTEAFF. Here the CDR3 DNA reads TGTGCCAGCAGCGCCATCGGGACACCGAACACTGAAGCTTTCTTT.